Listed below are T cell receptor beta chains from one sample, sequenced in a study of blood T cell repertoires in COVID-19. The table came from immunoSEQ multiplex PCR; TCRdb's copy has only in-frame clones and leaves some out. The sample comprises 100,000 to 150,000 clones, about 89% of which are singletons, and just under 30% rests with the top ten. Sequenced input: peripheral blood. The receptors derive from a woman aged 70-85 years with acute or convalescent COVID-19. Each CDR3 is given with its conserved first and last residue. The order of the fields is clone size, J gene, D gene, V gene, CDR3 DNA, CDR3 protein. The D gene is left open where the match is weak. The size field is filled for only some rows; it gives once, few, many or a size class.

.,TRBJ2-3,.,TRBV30,TGTGCCTGGAGTGTACTCACCCCCTCAGATACGCAGTATTTT,CAWSVLTPSDTQYF
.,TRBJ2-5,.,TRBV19,TGTGCCAGTAGGACTCCTGCAGAAGAGACCCAGTACTTC,CASRTPAEETQYF
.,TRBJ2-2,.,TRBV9,TGTGCCAGCAGCCCCACCGGGTCCAGTCCCGGGGAGCTGTTTTTT,CASSPTGSSPGELFF
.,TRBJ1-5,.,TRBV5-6,TGTGCCAGCAGCTTGGGTGGGGCAGGGGGCAATCAGCCCCAGCATTTT,CASSLGGAGGNQPQHF
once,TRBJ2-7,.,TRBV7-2,TGTGCCAGCAGCCATCTCGGGGTTTCCTACGAGCAGTACTTC,CASSHLGVSYEQYF
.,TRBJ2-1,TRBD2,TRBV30,TGTGCCTCGGGGGGGGGACCGTACGGGTCCAATGAGCAGTTCTTC,CASGGGPYGSNEQFF
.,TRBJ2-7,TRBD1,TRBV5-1,TGCGCCAGCAGCGACGGACAGGGGGGTCGGAACGAGCAGTACTTC,CASSDGQGGRNEQYF
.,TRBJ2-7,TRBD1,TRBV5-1,TGCGCCAGCAGCTTGGGTTCGGGGGGACAGGGGTACGAGCAGTACTTC,CASSLGSGGQGYEQYF
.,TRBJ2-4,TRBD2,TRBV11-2,TGTGCCAGCAGCCGGGGACTAGCGGACGGTAAAAACATTCAGTACTTC,CASSRGLADGKNIQYF
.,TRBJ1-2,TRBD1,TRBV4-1,TGCGCCAGCAGCCCGGGACAGATCATTCCTTACGCGGGCTATGGCTACACCTTC,CASSPGQIIPYAGYGYTF
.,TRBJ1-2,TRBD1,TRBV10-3,TGTGCCATCAGGGGGACAGGCCTCGACTATGGCTACACCTTC,CAIRGTGLDYGYTF
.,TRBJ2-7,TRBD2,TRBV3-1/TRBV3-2,TGTGCCAGCAGCTCCCTAGCGGGGGTCAACTCCTACGAGCAGTACTTC,CASSSLAGVNSYEQYF
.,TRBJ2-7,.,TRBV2,TGTGCCAGCAGTGACAGGGGTCGCGACGAGCAGTACTTC,CASSDRGRDEQYF
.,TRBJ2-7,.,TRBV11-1,TGTGCCAGCAGCTCCCCCGGGGTCGGCTCCTACGAGCAGTACTTC,CASSSPGVGSYEQYF
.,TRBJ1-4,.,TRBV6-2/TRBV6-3,TGTGCCAGCAGTTATTACAGGGCGGTGGATGAAAAACTGTTTTTT,CASSYYRAVDEKLFF
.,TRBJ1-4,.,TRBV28,TGTGCCAGCAGTATCCCGGTTGTTAATGAAAAACTGTTTTTT,CASSIPVVNEKLFF
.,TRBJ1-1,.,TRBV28,TGTGCCAGCGGAGGAGGGGTGTGGTACACTGAAGCTTTCTTT,CASGGGVWYTEAFF
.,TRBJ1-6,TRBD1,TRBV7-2,TGTGCCAGCAGCCCCTGGGGACAGCAGAGCTCCTATAATTCACCCCTCCACTTT,CASSPWGQQSSYNSPLHF
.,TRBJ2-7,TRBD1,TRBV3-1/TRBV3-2,TGTGCCAGCAGCCCTGGACAGGGACATTCCTACGAGCAGTACTTC,CASSPGQGHSYEQYF
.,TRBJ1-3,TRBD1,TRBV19,TGTGCCAGTCTTCAGGGGGCAAAAGCTGGAAACACCATATATTTT,CASLQGAKAGNTIYF
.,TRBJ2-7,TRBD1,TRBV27,TGTGCCAGCAGTTTGACAGGGGTCCCCTACGAGCAGTACTTC,CASSLTGVPYEQYF
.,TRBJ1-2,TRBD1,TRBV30,TGTGCCTGGAGTGAAAGGGGGCTCTATGGCTACACCTTC,CAWSERGLYGYTF
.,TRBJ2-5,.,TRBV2,TGTGCCAGCAGCCGAACTAGGCGCGAGACCCAGTACTTC,CASSRTRRETQYF
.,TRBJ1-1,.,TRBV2,TGTGCCAGCAGTGAGTACAGCATCATGAACACTGAAGCTTTCTTT,CASSEYSIMNTEAFF
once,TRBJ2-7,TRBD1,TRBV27,TGTGCCAGCAGTTTCGGACAGGTCGGCGAGCAGTACTTC,CASSFGQVGEQYF
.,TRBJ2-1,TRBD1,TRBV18,TGTGCCAGCTCACCACCGGGGGACAGGGGGTCGAATGAGCAGTTCTTC,CASSPPGDRGSNEQFF
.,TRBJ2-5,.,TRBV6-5,TGTGCCAGCAGTTATTGGGGCAGGGACCAAGAGACCCAGTACTTC,CASSYWGRDQETQYF
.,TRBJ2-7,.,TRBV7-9,TGTGCCAGCAGCTTGGGTTGGGGGCTGGACGAGCAGTACTTC,CASSLGWGLDEQYF
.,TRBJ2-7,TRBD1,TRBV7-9,TGTGCCAGCAGCTTTCGGGACAGGAGCTCCTACGAGCAGTACTTC,CASSFRDRSSYEQYF
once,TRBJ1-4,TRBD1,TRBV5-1,TGCGCCAGCAGTCTGACAGGGAGTACGAATGAAAAACTGTTTTTT,CASSLTGSTNEKLFF
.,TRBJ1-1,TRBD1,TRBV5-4,TGTGCCAGCAGCAGGCGACAGGGGACTCGCACTGAAGCTTTCTTT,CASSRRQGTRTEAFF
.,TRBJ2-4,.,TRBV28,TGTGCCAGCAGTATGACAGGTGGGGTTTTGAACATTCAGTACTTC,CASSMTGGVLNIQYF
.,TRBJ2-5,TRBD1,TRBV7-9,TGTGCCAGCAGCTCCGACCGGGACAGGGTGCGTGAGACCCAGTACTTC,CASSSDRDRVRETQYF
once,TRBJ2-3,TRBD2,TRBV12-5,TGTGCTAGTGGAAGCGGGGCTAGCACAGATACGCAGTATTTT,CASGSGASTDTQYF
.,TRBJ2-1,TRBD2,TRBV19,TGTGCCAGTAGTACTCAGCGACTAGCGGGGGACAATGAGCAGTTCTTC,CASSTQRLAGDNEQFF
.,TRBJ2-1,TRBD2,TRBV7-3,TGTGCCAGCAGGGCAAGGAGCGGGGACCACAATGAGCAGTTCTTC,CASRARSGDHNEQFF
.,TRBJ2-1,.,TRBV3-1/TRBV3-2,TGTGCCAGCAGCCCGTTCTCCTACAATGAGCAGTTCTTC,CASSPFSYNEQFF
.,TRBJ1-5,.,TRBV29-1,TGCAGCGTCGGTGAGGGTTACGATCAGCCCCAGCATTTT,CSVGEGYDQPQHF
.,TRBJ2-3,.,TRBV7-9,TGTGCCAGCAGCCCCGAGCCAGGGATCCTCACAGATACGCAGTATTTT,CASSPEPGILTDTQYF
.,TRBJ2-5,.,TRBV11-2,TGTGCCAGCTCCGGGCCAGGGTGGGGCCAAGAGACCCAGTACTTC,CASSGPGWGQETQYF